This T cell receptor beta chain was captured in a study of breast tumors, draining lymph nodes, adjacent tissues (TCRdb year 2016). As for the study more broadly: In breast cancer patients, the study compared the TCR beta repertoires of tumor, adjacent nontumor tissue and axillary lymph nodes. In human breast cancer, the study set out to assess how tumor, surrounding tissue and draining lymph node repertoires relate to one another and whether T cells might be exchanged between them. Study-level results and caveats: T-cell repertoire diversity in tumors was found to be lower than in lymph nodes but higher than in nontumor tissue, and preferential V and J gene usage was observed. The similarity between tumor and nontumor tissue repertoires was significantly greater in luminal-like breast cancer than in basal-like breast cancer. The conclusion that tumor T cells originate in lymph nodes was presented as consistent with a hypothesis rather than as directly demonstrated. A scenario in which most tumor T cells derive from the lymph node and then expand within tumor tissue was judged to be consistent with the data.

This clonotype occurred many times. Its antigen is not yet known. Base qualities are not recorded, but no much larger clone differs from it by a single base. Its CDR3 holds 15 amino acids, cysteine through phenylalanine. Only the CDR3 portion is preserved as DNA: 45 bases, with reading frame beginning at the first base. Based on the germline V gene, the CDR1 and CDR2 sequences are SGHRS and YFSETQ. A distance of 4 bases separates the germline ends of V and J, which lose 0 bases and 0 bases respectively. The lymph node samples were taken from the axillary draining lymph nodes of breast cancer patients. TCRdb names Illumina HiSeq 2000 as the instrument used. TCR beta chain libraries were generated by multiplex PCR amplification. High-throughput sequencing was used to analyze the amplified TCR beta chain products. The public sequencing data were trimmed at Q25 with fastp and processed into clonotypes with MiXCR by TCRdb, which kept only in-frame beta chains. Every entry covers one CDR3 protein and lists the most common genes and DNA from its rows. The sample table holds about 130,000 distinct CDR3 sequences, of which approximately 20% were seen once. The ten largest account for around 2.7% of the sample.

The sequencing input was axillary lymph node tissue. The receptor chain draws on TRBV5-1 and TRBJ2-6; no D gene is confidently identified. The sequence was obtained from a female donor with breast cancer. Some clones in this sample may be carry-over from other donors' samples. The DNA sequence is TGCGCCAGCAGCTTGGACCACTCTGGGGCCAACGTCCTGACTTTC. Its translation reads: CASSLDHSGANVLTF.